These T cell receptor beta chains were read from a single sample in a study of blood T cell repertoires in COVID-19. The protocol was immunoSEQ multiplex PCR, while the TCRdb copy is restricted to in-frame clones and leaves out a portion. The data hold 200,000 to 250,000 clones, with almost 90% observed a single time. Sequenced sample: peripheral blood. The receptor set was obtained from a woman aged 55-69 years with acute or convalescent COVID-19. CDR3s include the opening cysteine and the closing phenylalanine or tryptophan. Each record gives: CDR3 protein, V gene, J gene, CDR3 length, clone size. Size is stated for part of the rows, as once, few or many counts, or as a class when the clone is expanded.

CASSQIRVGGQNIQYF	TRBV3-1/TRBV3-2	TRBJ2-4	16	NA
CASSQEAGNIQYF	TRBV4-3	TRBJ2-4	13	once
CASTRRLASSYNEQFF	TRBV27	TRBJ2-1	16	NA
CASSLRQGVNTEAFF	TRBV19	TRBJ1-1	15	NA
CASSFGGYGYTF	TRBV28	TRBJ1-2	12	NA
CASSQDLHDFYEQYF	TRBV4-1	TRBJ2-7	15	NA
CASSRTGGRGYNEQFF	TRBV5-1	TRBJ2-1	16	NA
CSAGQGNIQYF	TRBV20-1	TRBJ2-4	11	NA
CASSLARFGGDRSGNTIYF	TRBV7-8	TRBJ1-3	19	NA
CASSPSGRKEYEQYF	TRBV5-4	TRBJ2-7	15	NA
CASSQTVWTGRYEQYF	TRBV4-3	TRBJ2-7	16	NA
CASSAGILLDSPLHF	TRBV9	TRBJ1-6	15	NA
CASSRDRELFF	TRBV19	TRBJ2-2	11	NA
CAWSPDRARNQPQHF	TRBV30	TRBJ1-5	15	NA
CASRFLKGDREGIDTEAFF	TRBV12-2	TRBJ1-1	19	NA
CAISARGVWGYTF	TRBV10-3	TRBJ1-2	13	few
CASSAGGGTEAFF	TRBV12-3/TRBV12-4	TRBJ1-1	13	NA
CASSEPDRDYGYTF	TRBV3-1/TRBV3-2	TRBJ1-2	14	NA
CASSLEGGANEQFF	TRBV5-1	TRBJ2-1	14	NA
CATSRGGTGTDTQYF	TRBV15	TRBJ2-3	15	NA
CASSQSGVSGYEQYF	TRBV5-1	TRBJ2-7	15	NA
CASSFAGEYEQYF	TRBV27	TRBJ2-7	13	NA
CASSLMAGVSVDTQYF	TRBV5-4	TRBJ2-3	16	NA
CASRGRQGCTF	TRBV25-1	TRBJ1-2	11	NA